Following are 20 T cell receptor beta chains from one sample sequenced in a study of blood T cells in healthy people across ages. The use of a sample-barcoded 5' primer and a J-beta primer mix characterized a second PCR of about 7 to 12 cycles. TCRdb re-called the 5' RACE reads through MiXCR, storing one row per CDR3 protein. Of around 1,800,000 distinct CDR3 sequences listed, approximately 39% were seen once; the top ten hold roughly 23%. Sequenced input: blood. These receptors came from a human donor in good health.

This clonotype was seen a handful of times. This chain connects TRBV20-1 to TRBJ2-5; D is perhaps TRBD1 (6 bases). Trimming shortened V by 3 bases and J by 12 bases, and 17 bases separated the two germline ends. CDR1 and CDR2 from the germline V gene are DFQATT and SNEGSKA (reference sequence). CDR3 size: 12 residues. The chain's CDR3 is CSASPPGHRKYF. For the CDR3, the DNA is TGCAGTGCTAGCCCCCCGGGACATCGAAAGTACTTC.

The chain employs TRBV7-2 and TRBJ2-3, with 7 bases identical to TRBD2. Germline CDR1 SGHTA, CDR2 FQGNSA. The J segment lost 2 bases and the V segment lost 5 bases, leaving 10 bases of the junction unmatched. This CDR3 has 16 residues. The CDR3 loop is CASSPRTSRATDTQYF. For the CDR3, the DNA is TGTGCCAGCAGCCCCCGGACTAGTCGCGCCACAGATACGCAGTATTTT.

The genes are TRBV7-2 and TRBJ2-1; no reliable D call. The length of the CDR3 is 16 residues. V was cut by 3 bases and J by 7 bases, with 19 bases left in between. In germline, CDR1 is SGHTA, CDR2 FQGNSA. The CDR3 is CASSFPAGSVRNEQFF. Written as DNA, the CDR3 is TGTGCCAGCAGCTTCCCGGCCGGGTCCGTGAGGAATGAGCAGTTCTTC.

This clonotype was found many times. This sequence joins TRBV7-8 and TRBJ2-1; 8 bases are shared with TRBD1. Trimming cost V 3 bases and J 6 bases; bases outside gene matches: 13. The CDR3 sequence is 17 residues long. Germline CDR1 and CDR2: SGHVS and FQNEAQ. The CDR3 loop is CASSFPKDRVWGNEQFF. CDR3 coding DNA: TGTGCCAGCAGCTTTCCCAAGGACAGGGTGTGGGGCAATGAGCAGTTCTTC.

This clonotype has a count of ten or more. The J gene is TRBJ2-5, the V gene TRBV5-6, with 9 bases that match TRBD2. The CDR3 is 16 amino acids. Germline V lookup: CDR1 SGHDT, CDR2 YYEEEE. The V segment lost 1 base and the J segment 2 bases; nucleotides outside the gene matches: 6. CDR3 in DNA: TGTGCCAGCAGCTTGATAGCGGGGGTGACACAAGAGACCCAGTACTTC. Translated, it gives CASSLIAGVTQETQYF.

CDR3 in DNA: TGTGCCACCGGGACAGGTCCCTACGAGCAGTACTTC. Encoded protein: CATGTGPYEQYF. The gene calls are TRBV28 and TRBJ2-7, with 8 bases aligning to TRBD1. Germline V gene sequence: CDR1 MDHEN, CDR2 SYDVKM. This CDR3 is built from 12 residues. The V segment lost 10 bases and the J segment 2 bases; nucleotides outside the gene matches: 4.

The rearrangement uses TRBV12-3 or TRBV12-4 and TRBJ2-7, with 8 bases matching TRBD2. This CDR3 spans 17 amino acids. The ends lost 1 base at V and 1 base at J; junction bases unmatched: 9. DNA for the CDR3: TGTGCCAGCAGTTTAGAGCGGGGGCGCCTAAAATCCTACGAGCAGTACTTC. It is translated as CASSLERGRLKSYEQYF.

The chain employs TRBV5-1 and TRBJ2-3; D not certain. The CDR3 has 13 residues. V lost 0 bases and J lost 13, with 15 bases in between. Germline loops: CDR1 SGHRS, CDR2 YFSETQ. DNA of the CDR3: TGCGCCAGCAGCTTGGAGCCTCATGGGGTCGAGTATTTT. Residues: CASSLEPHGVEYF.

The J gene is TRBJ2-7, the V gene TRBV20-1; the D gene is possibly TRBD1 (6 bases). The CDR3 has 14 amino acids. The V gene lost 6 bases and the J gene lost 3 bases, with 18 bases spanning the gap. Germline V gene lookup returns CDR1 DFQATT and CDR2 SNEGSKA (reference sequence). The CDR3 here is CSAKKGTILYEQYF. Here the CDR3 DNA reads TGCAGTGCAAAGAAGGGGACAATCCTCTACGAGCAGTACTTC.

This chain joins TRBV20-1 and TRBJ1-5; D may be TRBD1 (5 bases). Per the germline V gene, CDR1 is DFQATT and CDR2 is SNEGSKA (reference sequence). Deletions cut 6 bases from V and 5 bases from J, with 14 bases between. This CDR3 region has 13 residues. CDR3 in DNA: TGCAGTGCACCGGGACCGAGGGATCAGCCCCAGCATTTT. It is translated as CSAPGPRDQPQHF.

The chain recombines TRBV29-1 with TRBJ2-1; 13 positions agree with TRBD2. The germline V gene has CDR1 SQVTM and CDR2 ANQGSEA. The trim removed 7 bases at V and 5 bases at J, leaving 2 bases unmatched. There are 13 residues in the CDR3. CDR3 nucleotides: TGCAGCGCCGGACTAGCGGGGGACAATGAGCAGTTCTTC. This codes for CSAGLAGDNEQFF.

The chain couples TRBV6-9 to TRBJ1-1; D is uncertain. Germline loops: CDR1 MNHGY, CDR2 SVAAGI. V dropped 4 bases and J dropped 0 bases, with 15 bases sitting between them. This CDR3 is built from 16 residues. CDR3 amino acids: CASSFDNATMNTEAFF. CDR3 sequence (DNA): TGTGCCAGCAGTTTTGACAACGCCACGATGAACACTGAAGCTTTCTTT.

CDR3 protein: CSARVVSYEQYF. The CDR3 nucleotides read TGCAGTGCTAGGGTAGTCTCCTACGAGCAGTACTTC. The chain joins TRBV20-1 to TRBJ2-4; D gene ambiguous. TRBJ2-7 explains the end of the DNA better; the J call may be wrong. Germline V CDR1 and CDR2: DFQATT, SNEGSKA (reference sequence). This CDR3 is 12 amino acids long.

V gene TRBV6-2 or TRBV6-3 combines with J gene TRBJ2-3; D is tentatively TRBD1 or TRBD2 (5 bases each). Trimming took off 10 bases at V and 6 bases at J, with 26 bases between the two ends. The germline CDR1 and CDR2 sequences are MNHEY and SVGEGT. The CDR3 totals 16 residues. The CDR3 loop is CANGSGTRLVEDTQYF. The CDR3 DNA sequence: TGTGCCAACGGATCCGGGACCCGGTTGGTTGAGGATACGCAGTATTTT.

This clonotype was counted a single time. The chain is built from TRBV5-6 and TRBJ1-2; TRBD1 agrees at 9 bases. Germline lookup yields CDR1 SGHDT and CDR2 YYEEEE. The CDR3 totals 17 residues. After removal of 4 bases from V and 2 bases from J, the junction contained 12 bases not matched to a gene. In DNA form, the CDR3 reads TGTGCCAGCAGCCTGAGGACAGGGGCTGGAGTAAACTATGGCTACACCTTC. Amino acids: CASSLRTGAGVNYGYTF.

CDR3 bases: TGCAGTGCTAGAGTCGGGCCCGCTGAAAAACTGTTTTTT. The encoded protein is CSARVGPAEKLFF. This chain joins TRBV20-1 and TRBJ1-4; no clear D. Germline loops: CDR1 DFQATT, CDR2 SNEGSKA (reference sequence). V dropped 1 base and J dropped 7 bases, with 10 bases sitting between them. This CDR3 has 13 residues.

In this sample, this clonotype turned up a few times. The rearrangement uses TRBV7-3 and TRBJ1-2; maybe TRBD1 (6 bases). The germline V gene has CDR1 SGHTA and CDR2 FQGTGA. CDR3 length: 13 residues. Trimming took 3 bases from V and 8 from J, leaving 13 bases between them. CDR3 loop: CASSFQGFVGYTF. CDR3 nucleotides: TGTGCCAGCAGCTTCCAGGGGTTTGTCGGCTACACCTTC.

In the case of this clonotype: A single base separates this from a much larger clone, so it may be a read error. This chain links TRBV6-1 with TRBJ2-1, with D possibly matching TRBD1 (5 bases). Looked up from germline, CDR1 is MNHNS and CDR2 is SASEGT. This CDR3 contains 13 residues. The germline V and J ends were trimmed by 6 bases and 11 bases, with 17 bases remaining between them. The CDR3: CASRPGISDKQFF. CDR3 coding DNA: TGTGCCAGCAGGCCAGGGATAAGCGATAAGCAGTTCTTC.

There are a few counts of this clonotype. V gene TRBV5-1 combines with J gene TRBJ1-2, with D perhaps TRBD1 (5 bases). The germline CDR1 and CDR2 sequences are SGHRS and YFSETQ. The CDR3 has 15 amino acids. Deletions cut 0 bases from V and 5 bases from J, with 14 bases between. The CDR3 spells CASSLGTGLKYGYTF. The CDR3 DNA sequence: TGCGCCAGCAGCTTGGGAACGGGACTCAAGTATGGCTACACCTTC.

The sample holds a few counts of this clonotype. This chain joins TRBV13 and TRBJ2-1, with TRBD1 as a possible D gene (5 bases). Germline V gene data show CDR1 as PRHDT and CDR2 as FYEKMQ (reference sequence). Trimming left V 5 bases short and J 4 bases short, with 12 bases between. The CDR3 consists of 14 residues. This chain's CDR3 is CASSPTRQYNEQFF. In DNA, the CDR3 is TGTGCCAGCAGCCCAACGAGACAGTACAATGAGCAGTTCTTC.